Listed here are 29 T cell receptor beta chains from one sample, sequenced in a study of chemoradiotherapy in HPV16-positive cancers. Clones were sequenced by immunoSEQ multiplex PCR, and TCRdb holds only the in-frame ones, with some missing. Of under 7,500 clones listed, more than 60% were seen once; the top ten hold about 5.7%. The sequenced sample was tumor tissue, obtained from a patient who underwent chemoradiotherapy. These receptors came from a human donor with HPV-associated anogenital cancer.

The CDR3 here is CSVELGTRGGYTF. CDR3 in DNA: TGCAGCGTTGAACTGGGGACTCGAGGGGGCTACACCTTC. The chain joins TRBV29-1 to TRBJ1-2, with a tentative D call TRBD1 (5 bases). Trimming took off 2 bases at V and 8 bases at J, with 15 bases between the two ends. CDR3 length: 13 amino acids. Germline V gene lookup returns CDR1 SQVTM and CDR2 ANQGSEA.

The chain links TRBV2 to TRBJ1-1; D might be TRBD1 (5 bases). Germline CDR1 SNHLY, CDR2 FYNNEI. Trimming took off 5 bases at V and 3 bases at J, with 10 bases between the two ends. The CDR3 consists of 13 residues. The CDR3 bases are TGTGCCAGCAGTCGGGACGGATACACTGAAGCTTTCTTT. Its translation: CASSRDGYTEAFF.

This clone was recorded a few times. The V gene is TRBV7-9, the J gene TRBJ1-1, with D tentatively TRBD1 (5 bases). CDR1 is SEHNR, CDR2 FQNEAQ, per germline (reference sequence). The V and J ends lost 5 bases and 11 bases respectively, with 18 bases between them. The CDR3 sequence is 13 residues long. The CDR3 coding sequence is TGTGCCAGCAGCGGAGAGGGACCCTCGTTGGCTTTCTTT. It yields the protein CASSGEGPSLAFF.

The rearrangement links TRBV4-1 to TRBJ2-5, with D unclear. Trimming removed 4 bases from V and 4 bases from J, with 10 bases in between. The CDR3 runs to 13 residues. Germline CDR1 is MGHRA and CDR2 is YSYEKL. The CDR3 here is CASSPLHGETQYF. The CDR3 coding sequence is TGCGCCAGCAGCCCGCTCCACGGAGAGACCCAGTACTTC.

The chain combines TRBV10-3 with TRBJ2-7; the match to TRBD1 covers 8 bases. Trimming took 8 bases from V and 3 from J; bases not matched to a gene: 0. There are 11 residues in the CDR3. CDR1 and CDR2 from the germline V gene are ENHRY and SYGVKD. CDR3 loop: CAIGTGYEQYF. The DNA for the CDR3 is TGTGCCATCGGGACAGGCTACGAGCAGTACTTC.

The chain recombines TRBV7-3 with TRBJ2-1; the D gene is possibly TRBD2 (6 bases). V dropped 5 bases and J dropped 0 bases, with 14 bases sitting between them. This CDR3 region has 16 residues. Germline V gene sequence: CDR1 SGHTA, CDR2 FQGTGA. CDR3 nucleotides: TGTGCCAGCAGCCCCCCTAGCGCTAGCTCCTACAATGAGCAGTTCTTC. This sequence encodes CASSPPSASSYNEQFF.

This clone is a singleton in its sample. V gene TRBV4-1 combines with J gene TRBJ2-7; possibly TRBD2 for D (6 bases). The V and J ends lost 7 bases and 4 bases respectively, with 14 bases between them. The length of the CDR3 is 13 residues. Per the germline V gene, CDR1 is MGHRA and CDR2 is YSYEKL. The CDR3 reads CASTQDYEYEQYF. The CDR3, as DNA: TGCGCCAGCACCCAGGACTACGAATACGAGCAGTACTTC.

CDR3 amino acids: CASSFGTDTQYF. The CDR3 region has the DNA TGTGCCAGCAGCTTCGGCACAGATACGCAGTATTTT. J is TRBJ2-3 and V is TRBV11-3; D is uncertain. CDR1 is SGHNT and CDR2 is YENEEA in the germline V gene. The CDR3 runs to 12 residues. The V end lost 3 bases, the J end lost 1 base, and 2 bases lay between the germline ends.

This rearrangement joins TRBV6-1 to TRBJ1-4; D might be TRBD1 (5 bases). The CDR3 has 13 residues. The V and J ends lost 4 bases and 7 bases respectively, with 10 bases between them. Germline V gene lookup returns CDR1 MNHNS and CDR2 SASEGT. CDR3 amino acids: CASSVLGTEKLFF. In nucleotides, the CDR3 is TGTGCCAGCAGTGTCCTGGGGACTGAAAAACTGTTTTTT.

The chain combines TRBV5-1 with TRBJ2-5; weak D call: TRBD1 (6 bases). The V gene lost 3 bases and the J gene lost 4 bases, with 10 bases spanning the gap. The V gene's germline CDR1 is SGHRS and CDR2 YFSETQ. The CDR3 extends over 13 amino acids. The chain's CDR3 is CASSWTARETQYF. Written as DNA, the CDR3 is TGCGCCAGCAGCTGGACAGCCAGAGAGACCCAGTACTTC.

The V and J genes are TRBV5-1 and TRBJ2-5; TRBD2 matches at 14 bases. V lost 3 bases to trimming and J lost 3 bases; unmatched junction nucleotides: 4. The germline CDR1 and CDR2 sequences are SGHRS and YFSETQ. This CDR3 has 16 residues. The CDR3 sequence: CASSWGGLAGEETQYF. In nucleotides, the CDR3 is TGCGCCAGCAGCTGGGGGGGACTAGCGGGGGAAGAGACCCAGTACTTC.

The CDR3 region has the DNA TGTGCCAGCAGCTTGGAGAGCGGCTACTACAATGAGCAGTTCTTC. Its translation: CASSLESGYYNEQFF. J is TRBJ2-1 and V is TRBV5-4; possibly TRBD2 for D (5 bases). The V end lost 0 bases, the J end lost 3 bases, and 10 bases lay between the germline ends. Germline V CDR1 and CDR2: SGHNT, YYREEE (reference sequence). This CDR3 region has 15 residues.

The rearrangement uses TRBV29-1 and TRBJ1-5, with 9 positions matching TRBD1. Germline V CDR1 and CDR2: SQVTM, ANQGSEA. The CDR3 runs 12 residues. The V and J ends lost 3 bases and 6 bases, in that order; junction bases with no gene match: 0. This chain's CDR3 is CSVETGGQPQHF. The CDR3 DNA reads as TGCAGCGTTGAGACAGGGGGTCAGCCCCAGCATTTT.

The chain combines TRBV7-8 with TRBJ1-4, with a tentative D call TRBD1 (5 bases). The CDR3 consists of 14 residues. Germline V lookup: CDR1 SGHVS, CDR2 FQNEAQ. Trimming cost V 2 bases and J 8 bases, with 12 bases left between them. The CDR3 nucleotides read TGTGCCAGCAGCTTAAACCAGGGAAGAGAAAAACTGTTTTTT. This codes for CASSLNQGREKLFF.

This clone was picked up one time. The chain carries TRBV5-4 and TRBJ1-2, with unresolved D. Between the trimmed V and J ends, which lost 4 bases and 7 bases, there was a span of 17 bases. The CDR3 spans 14 residues. Per germline, CDR1 SGHNT and CDR2 YYREEE (reference sequence). DNA of the CDR3: TGTGCCAGCAGCACCGAGGCTCGGGTCGGTGGCTACACCTTC. Translated: CASSTEARVGGYTF.

This chain's CDR3 is CASSSNPGDWYGYTF. The CDR3 nucleotides are TGTGCCAGCAGCTCCAACCCAGGAGACTGGTATGGCTACACCTTC. J is TRBJ1-2 and V is TRBV5-4; no clear D. V dropped 3 bases and J dropped 5 bases, with 17 bases sitting between them. Germline V gives CDR1 SGHNT, CDR2 YYREEE (reference sequence). CDR3 length equals 15 residues.

The rearrangement joins TRBV30 to TRBJ2-7; 8 bases line up with TRBD1. The V segment lost 2 bases and the J segment 3 bases; nucleotides outside the gene matches: 6. Germline values: CDR1 GTSNPN, CDR2 SVGIG (reference sequence). CDR3 length: 14 residues. DNA of the CDR3: TGTGCCTGGAGTACCCGGACAGGGTTCTACGAGCAGTACTTC. Residues: CAWSTRTGFYEQYF.

This clone was seen only a few times. The J gene is TRBJ1-2, the V gene TRBV9, with 8 positions matching TRBD1. The CDR3 spans 12 residues. The germline V gene has CDR1 SGDLS and CDR2 YYNGEE. Germline trimming cut 3 bases from V and 8 bases from J; bases unmatched to any gene: 3. The CDR3 DNA sequence: TGTGCCAGCAGCGGACAGGGGTCAGGCTACACCTTC. Translated, it gives CASSGQGSGYTF.

The chain combines TRBV30 with TRBJ1-2; 10 nucleotides agree with TRBD1. This CDR3 is built from 15 residues. J was trimmed by 4 bases and V by 8 bases; bases with no gene match: 13. The V gene's germline CDR1 is GTSNPN and CDR2 SVGIG (reference sequence). The CDR3 DNA is TGTGCCGGGGGCTCTTCCCGGACAGGGGGCTATGGCTACACCTTC. As protein: CAGGSSRTGGYGYTF.

The V call is TRBV5-1, the J call TRBJ2-1; D not certain. The CDR3 covers 13 residues. Between the trimmed V and J ends, which lost 0 bases and 5 bases, there was a span of 6 bases. Germline assignment: CDR1 SGHRS and CDR2 YFSETQ. CDR3 in DNA: TGCGCCAGCAGCTTGGGAGACGACAATGAGCAGTTCTTC. This gives the protein CASSLGDDNEQFF.

A few counts support this clone. The V call is TRBV5-1, the J call TRBJ1-4; 8 bases fit TRBD1. The CDR3 length is 15 residues. V was pared by 4 bases and J by 7 bases, with 9 bases of the junction left unmatched. Germline CDR1 and CDR2: SGHRS and YFSETQ. The CDR3 loop reads CASSQGQGVGEKLFF. CDR3 coding DNA: TGCGCCAGCAGCCAAGGACAGGGAGTGGGTGAAAAACTGTTTTTT. The variable domain in full, with the rest retrieved from reference TRBV5-1 and TRBJ1-4, is KAGVTQTPRYLIKTRGQQVTLSCSPISGHRSVSWYQQTPGQGLQFLFEYFSETQRNKGNFPGRFSGRQFSNSRSEMNVSTLELGDSALYLCASSQGQGVGEKLFFGSGTQLSVL.

This clone was counted between two and nine times. This chain links TRBV5-4 with TRBJ2-1, with 9 bases identical to TRBD1. The V segment lost 4 bases and the J segment 8 bases; nucleotides outside the gene matches: 10. CDR1 and CDR2 from the germline V gene are SGHNT and YYREEE (reference sequence). The CDR3 consists of 15 residues. In DNA, the CDR3 is TGTGCCAGCAGCCCGGGACAGGGCGAGGTGTATGAGCAGTTCTTC. Its translation is CASSPGQGEVYEQFF.

This clone has a handful of counts. The chain couples TRBV5-6 to TRBJ1-1; no reliable D call. V lost 0 bases and J lost 0, with 9 bases in between. Germline V gene lookup returns CDR1 SGHDT and CDR2 YYEEEE. The CDR3 spans 15 residues. CDR3 sequence reads: CASSLVGLVNTEAFF. The CDR3 coding sequence is TGTGCCAGCAGCTTGGTTGGGTTGGTGAACACTGAAGCTTTCTTT.

The chain combines TRBV28 with TRBJ1-5; weak D call: TRBD1 (6 bases). V gave up 5 bases and J gave up 0 bases, with 26 bases separating them. Per germline, CDR1 MDHEN and CDR2 SYDVKM. This CDR3 spans 20 amino acids. CDR3 sequence reads: CASSAQVDRTASNSNQPQHF. DNA for the CDR3: TGTGCCAGCAGTGCCCAGGTGGACAGAACAGCTTCCAATAGCAATCAGCCCCAGCATTTT.

The V call is TRBV14, the J call TRBJ1-1, with 8 nucleotides matching TRBD1. Looked up from germline, CDR1 is SGHDN and CDR2 is FVKESK. This CDR3 is built from 13 residues. V shed 5 bases, J shed 4 bases, and the junction held 3 bases outside the gene matches. This CDR3 is CASSGQGRTEAFF. DNA of the CDR3: TGTGCCAGCAGCGGACAGGGTCGCACTGAAGCTTTCTTT.

The chain recombines TRBV18 with TRBJ1-3; unclear D gene. This CDR3 has 16 residues. Germline lookup yields CDR1 KGHSH and CDR2 LQKENI. The V end lost 2 bases, the J end lost 0 bases, and 11 bases lay between the germline ends. The CDR3 bases are TGTGCCAGCTCACCAGTGGACGGGAGCTCTGGAAACACCATATATTTT. This codes for CASSPVDGSSGNTIYF.

This sequence joins TRBV2 and TRBJ2-1; D gene uncertain. The CDR3 length is 14 residues. Germline CDR1 reads SNHLY; CDR2 reads FYNNEI. V shed 4 bases and J shed 2 bases, with 9 bases lying between them. The DNA of the CDR3 is TGTGCCAGCAGTGCGGGTAGAACCTACAATGAGCAGTTCTTC. The encoded protein is CASSAGRTYNEQFF.

The V gene is TRBV28, the J gene TRBJ1-1, with D possibly being TRBD1 (5 bases). The CDR3 has 13 amino acids. Trimming cost V 5 bases and J 5 bases, with 12 bases left between them. The germline CDR1 and CDR2 sequences are MDHEN and SYDVKM. The CDR3 sequence: CASSAQGWTEAFF. The CDR3 DNA reads as TGTGCCAGCAGTGCGCAGGGATGGACTGAAGCTTTCTTT.

The gene calls are TRBV10-3 and TRBJ2-5; 7 nucleotides align to TRBD1. This CDR3 is built from 12 residues. V shed 10 bases, J shed 1 base, and the junction held 3 bases outside the gene matches. CDR1 is ENHRY, CDR2 SYGVKD, per germline. The CDR3 is CATRQGQETQYF. The CDR3 nucleotides are TGTGCCACCCGACAGGGCCAAGAGACCCAGTACTTC.